This T cell receptor beta chain came from a study of blood T cells in healthy people across ages. General study findings and limits: Unsorted PBMCs blocked a conclusive comparison of naive and antigen-experienced cells.

The second PCR ran about 6 to 11 cycles with a sample-barcoded 5' primer and J-beta primers. All cDNA molecules were each tagged by a template-switch adaptor with 12 random nucleotides. TCRdb redid the calling of the 5' RACE reads with MiXCR, one entry per CDR3 protein. The sample shows about 1,500,000 distinct CDR3 sequences, about 28% of them seen only once. This clonotype was recorded only once. Its target is not known. A far larger clone differs by one base, so this is likely a read error. The CDR3 loop spans 16 amino acids. The germline gives CDR1 SGHRS, CDR2 YFSETQ. The sequencing input was blood. The clonotype originates from a woman in her twenties or thirties in good health. The chain links TRBV5-1 to TRBJ2-1; possible D gene TRBD2, 6 bases. The DNA for the CDR3 is TGCGCCAGCAGCTTGGTGACCGGGAGCTCCTACGATGAGCAGTTCTTC. Its translation: CASSLVTGSSYDEQFF.